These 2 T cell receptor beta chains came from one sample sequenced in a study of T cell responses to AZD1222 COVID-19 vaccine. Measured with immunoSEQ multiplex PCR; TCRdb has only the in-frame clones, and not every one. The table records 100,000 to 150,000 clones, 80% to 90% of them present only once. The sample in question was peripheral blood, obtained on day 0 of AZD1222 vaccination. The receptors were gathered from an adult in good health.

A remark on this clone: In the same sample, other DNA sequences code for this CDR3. In DNA form, the CDR3 reads TGTGCCAGCAGTGAGGGCCAGGGTGGCTATGGCTACACCTTC. It translates to CASSEGQGGYGYTF. The chain joins TRBV6-1 to TRBJ1-2; D possibly corresponds to TRBD1 (5 bases). Germline loops: CDR1 MNHNS, CDR2 SASEGT. V was trimmed by 3 bases and J by 4 bases, leaving 12 bases between them. The CDR3 has 14 residues.

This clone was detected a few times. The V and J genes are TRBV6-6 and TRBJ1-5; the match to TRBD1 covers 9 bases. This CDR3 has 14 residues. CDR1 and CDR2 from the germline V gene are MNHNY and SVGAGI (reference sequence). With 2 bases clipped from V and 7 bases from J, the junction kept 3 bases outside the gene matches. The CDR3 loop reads CASSYGTGPQPQHF. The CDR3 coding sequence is TGTGCCAGCAGTTACGGGACAGGGCCACAGCCCCAGCATTTT.